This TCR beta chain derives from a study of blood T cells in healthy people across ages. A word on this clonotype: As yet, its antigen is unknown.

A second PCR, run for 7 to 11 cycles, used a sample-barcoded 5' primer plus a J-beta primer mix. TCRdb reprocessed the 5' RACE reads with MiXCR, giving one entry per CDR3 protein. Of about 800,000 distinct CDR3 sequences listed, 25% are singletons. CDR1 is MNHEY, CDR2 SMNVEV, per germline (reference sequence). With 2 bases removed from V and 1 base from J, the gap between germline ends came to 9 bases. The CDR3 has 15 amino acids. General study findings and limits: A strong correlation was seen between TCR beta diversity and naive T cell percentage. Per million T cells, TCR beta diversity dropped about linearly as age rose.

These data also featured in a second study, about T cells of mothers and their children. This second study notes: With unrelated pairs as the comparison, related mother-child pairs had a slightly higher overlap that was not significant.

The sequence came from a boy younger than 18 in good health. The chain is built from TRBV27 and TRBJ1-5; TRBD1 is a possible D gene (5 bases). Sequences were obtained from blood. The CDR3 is CASSLEGFSNQPQHF. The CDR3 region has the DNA TGTGCCAGCAGTTTAGAGGGGTTCAGCAATCAGCCCCAGCATTTT.